The rows below give T cell receptor beta chains drawn from one sample of a study of blood T cell repertoires in COVID-19. TCRdb keeps only in-frame clones here, not all; method: immunoSEQ multiplex PCR. The data show 70,000 or so clones, about nine tenths seen once. Sequencing was carried out using peripheral blood. The receptors come from a woman aged 18 to 35 with acute or convalescent COVID-19. Each CDR3 is given with its conserved first and last residue. The D gene is left open where the match is weak. The size of a clone is reported for some rows only, either as once, few or many, or as a class for expanded clones.

DNA	CDR3	length	J	V	D	size
TGCGCCAGCAGCCAAGAAGCTGTCCCTAGCGGGACGGAGGAGCTGTTTTTT	CASSQEAVPSGTEELFF	17	TRBJ2-2	TRBV4-3	TRBD2	.
TGTGCCAGCAGCTTCTCCCTTGGTAGCGGGGGCGAAGAGACCCAGTACTTC	CASSFSLGSGGEETQYF	17	TRBJ2-5	TRBV11-2	TRBD2	.
TGTGCCAGCAGCTTAGAGGGCGGGAAACTGTTTTTT	CASSLEGGKLFF	12	TRBJ1-4	TRBV7-9	.	few
TGTGCCAGCAGTCCTAACAGGGGGCTGAGGGATACGCAGTATTTT	CASSPNRGLRDTQYF	15	TRBJ2-3	TRBV2	TRBD1	.
TGTGCCAGCAGACCAGCTCCAGCGGGTCCCGCAGATACGCAGTATTTT	CASRPAPAGPADTQYF	16	TRBJ2-3	TRBV28	.	.
TGTGCCAGCAGCCCCCGGGGGGGCGAGACCCAGTACTTC	CASSPRGGETQYF	13	TRBJ2-5	TRBV11-1	TRBD2	.
TGTGCCAGCAGGGGGACTAGCGGGAGTACAGATACGCAGTATTTT	CASRGTSGSTDTQYF	15	TRBJ2-3	TRBV2	TRBD2	.
TGTGCCACCAGCAGAGATGTAACAGGGGGGACCTATGGCTACACCTTC	CATSRDVTGGTYGYTF	16	TRBJ1-2	TRBV15	TRBD1	.
TGTGCCAGCAGTCACGGCCCGGGGGAGCAGTACTTC	CASSHGPGEQYF	12	TRBJ2-7	TRBV28	.	.
TGTGCCAGCAGTCCGGCGGGGCTGTACGAGCAGTACTTC	CASSPAGLYEQYF	13	TRBJ2-7	TRBV27	.	once
TGTGCCACCAGCAGAGATCGACAGGGCCGCAATCAGCCCCAGCATTTT	CATSRDRQGRNQPQHF	16	TRBJ1-5	TRBV15	TRBD1	.
TGTGCCTGGAGTCCCGGGACAGGGAGAGAAGCTTTCTTT	CAWSPGTGREAFF	13	TRBJ1-1	TRBV30	TRBD1	.
TGTGCCAGCAGGCCCACCCAGGCCGGATACTACGAGCAGTACTTC	CASRPTQAGYYEQYF	15	TRBJ2-7	TRBV6-5	.	.
TGTGCCATCAGTGGCGGAACAGGGGCAGAGACCCAGTACTTC	CAISGGTGAETQYF	14	TRBJ2-5	TRBV10-3	TRBD1	.
TGTGCCAGCGGGCCCGCCAGGGGTGTCGACGAGCAGTACTTC	CASGPARGVDEQYF	14	TRBJ2-7	TRBV27	.	.
TGTGCCAGCAGCTTATCAACAGAATCACCCCTCCACTTT	CASSLSTESPLHF	13	TRBJ1-6	TRBV7-8	.	.
TGCGCCAGCAGCCAAAGACTAGCGGGGGGTCGAGATACGCAGTATTTT	CASSQRLAGGRDTQYF	16	TRBJ2-3	TRBV4-1	TRBD2	.
TGTGCCAGCAGTGTTCCAGGGGCTGAGGCCCAGCATTTT	CASSVPGAEAQHF	13	TRBJ1-5	TRBV28	.	.
TGTGCCAGTAGTATAGATTTCCGGAGGAACACTGAAGCTTTCTTT	CASSIDFRRNTEAFF	15	TRBJ1-1	TRBV19	.	.
TGCAGTGCTAGTATCTCTAGCGGGAGTTTGGGCGAAGAGACCCAGTACTTC	CSASISSGSLGEETQYF	17	TRBJ2-5	TRBV20-1	TRBD2	.
TGTGCCACCTGGGGGACAGTGGGCAGCAATCAGCCCCAGCATTTT	CATWGTVGSNQPQHF	15	TRBJ1-5	TRBV6-5	TRBD1	once
TGCGCCAGCAGCCAAGCTCAGGGCAGTAATTCACCCCTCCACTTT	CASSQAQGSNSPLHF	15	TRBJ1-6	TRBV4-1	.	.
TGTGCCAGCAGTTACTCGAGAGGTATCAATGAAAAACTGTTTTTT	CASSYSRGINEKLFF	15	TRBJ1-4	TRBV6-5	.	once
TGTGCCAGCAGCCCGTTAGCGGGTAACACAGATACGCAGTATTTT	CASSPLAGNTDTQYF	15	TRBJ2-3	TRBV5-4	TRBD2	.
TGTGCCAGCAGTGCCGGCCACGAGCTGAGGAATCAGCCCCAGCATTTT	CASSAGHELRNQPQHF	16	TRBJ1-5	TRBV6-1	.	.
TGTGCCAGCAGTTTTACAGGAGCTAACTATGGCTACACCTTC	CASSFTGANYGYTF	14	TRBJ1-2	TRBV28	.	.
TGTGCCAGCAGTTATATGGCGGGAGGAAATTACGAGCAGTACTTC	CASSYMAGGNYEQYF	15	TRBJ2-7	TRBV6-2/TRBV6-3	TRBD2	once
TGCGCCAGCAGCCAAGATTTGTCCCGTTTTCCGCGCTCTGGAAACACCATATATTTT	CASSQDLSRFPRSGNTIYF	19	TRBJ1-3	TRBV4-1	.	once
TGCGCCAGCAGCCAAGATTCGCATCAGGGGGCGGGTGGCTACACCTTC	CASSQDSHQGAGGYTF	16	TRBJ1-2	TRBV4-3	TRBD1	.
TGCGCCAGCAGCCCCGGACAGGCAACTAATGAAAAACTGTTTTTT	CASSPGQATNEKLFF	15	TRBJ1-4	TRBV5-1	TRBD1	.
TGTGCCAGCAGTGACCCCCGGACAGGGTACGATGGCTACACCTTC	CASSDPRTGYDGYTF	15	TRBJ1-2	TRBV6-1	TRBD1	.
TGCGCCAGCAGCCAAGATTTCAGGGACTCCTCGCAGTACTTC	CASSQDFRDSSQYF	14	TRBJ2-7	TRBV4-1	.	few
TGCAGCGCCTTAGCGGGCCACACCGGGGAGCTGTTTTTT	CSALAGHTGELFF	13	TRBJ2-2	TRBV29-1	TRBD2	.
TGTGCCAGCAGCTTAAGACAGGGCGGAGGCACTGAAGCTTTCTTT	CASSLRQGGGTEAFF	15	TRBJ1-1	TRBV5-8	TRBD1	once
TGTGCCAGCAGTGAAGGACCGGGACAGGGCTATGGCTACACCTTC	CASSEGPGQGYGYTF	15	TRBJ1-2	TRBV6-1	TRBD1	few
TGTGCCAGCAGCGTAGGTGGCAGGACCTACGAGCAGTACTTC	CASSVGGRTYEQYF	14	TRBJ2-7	TRBV9	.	.
TGTGCCACGAAGACAGCTACAACTAATGAAAAACTGTTTTTT	CATKTATTNEKLFF	14	TRBJ1-4	TRBV19	.	medium-sized
TGTGCCAGCAGCCCCAACTACAGGGCAACTAATGAAAAACTGTTTTTT	CASSPNYRATNEKLFF	16	TRBJ1-4	TRBV3-1/TRBV3-2	.	.
TGTGCCAGTAGTATTGACCGAGATTCGACAGGATTGAACACTGAAGCTTTCTTT	CASSIDRDSTGLNTEAFF	18	TRBJ1-1	TRBV19	.	.
TGCGCCAGCAGCTTAGAAGCCCTGGACACTGAAGCTTTCTTT	CASSLEALDTEAFF	14	TRBJ1-1	TRBV5-1	.	once
TGCGCCAGCAGCCTATCAGGGTCCCACGAGCAGTACTTC	CASSLSGSHEQYF	13	TRBJ2-7	TRBV5-1	.	.
TGTGCCAGCAGTTACAGGCTCACAGGGGTATACAATGAGCAGTTCTTC	CASSYRLTGVYNEQFF	16	TRBJ2-1	TRBV6-2/TRBV6-3	TRBD1	.
TGTGCCAGCAGCTTGGGCGGGGGATCCCTCTATGGCTACACCTTC	CASSLGGGSLYGYTF	15	TRBJ1-2	TRBV5-4	.	.
TGTGCCAGCAGTTTCGGGAGTTCTATGGAGACCCAGTACTTC	CASSFGSSMETQYF	14	TRBJ2-5	TRBV6-2/TRBV6-3	.	.
TGTGCCAGCAGCGCTAGCTTTGGGGAGCAGTTCTTC	CASSASFGEQFF	12	TRBJ2-1	TRBV7-2	.	.
TGTGCCAGCAGTGAATTGGGAGTAAGCGAGCAGTACTTC	CASSELGVSEQYF	13	TRBJ2-7	TRBV6-1	.	few
TGCGCCAGCAGGAAAATCGACAGGGGAGGGTTCAATCAGCCCCAGCATTTT	CASRKIDRGGFNQPQHF	17	TRBJ1-5	TRBV10-1	TRBD1	.
TGTGCCAGCAGCTTGGGGGACAGGTGGGCCACTGAAGCTTTCTTT	CASSLGDRWATEAFF	15	TRBJ1-1	TRBV5-4	TRBD1	.
TGTGCCAGCAGCAGTACAGAACCGGGACTGAAATTTGGAAACACCATATATTTT	CASSSTEPGLKFGNTIYF	18	TRBJ1-3	TRBV2	.	once
TGTGCCAGCAGCCGAACGGGGAACACTGAAGCTTTCTTT	CASSRTGNTEAFF	13	TRBJ1-1	TRBV7-9	.	.
TGTGCCAGCAGTTTTGGGGGGGCCGGGGAGCTGTTTTTT	CASSFGGAGELFF	13	TRBJ2-2	TRBV28	TRBD2	.
TGTGCCAGTAGTCCCTCCACCGGGGAGCTGTTTTTT	CASSPSTGELFF	12	TRBJ2-2	TRBV19	.	once
TGTGCCAGTTACGTCAGGGGAGATCGGAATGGCTACACCTTC	CASYVRGDRNGYTF	14	TRBJ1-2	TRBV7-2	.	.